This TCR beta chain originates from a study of CD8 T cells in ankylosing spondylitis. Study results and limitations: Disease-associated clonotypes exhibited CD8+ identity and were relatively infrequent in peripheral blood.

Germline V gene sequence: CDR1 LNHDA, CDR2 SQIVND (reference sequence). CDR3 length: 14 amino acids. The trim removed 6 bases at V and 7 bases at J, leaving 8 bases unmatched. TCRdb re-derived calls from the 5' RACE reads in MiXCR, one entry per CDR3 protein. The sample contains about 160,000 distinct CDR3 sequences, around 9.6% of which appear only once. This clonotype was seen a handful of times. Its antigen is currently unknown. The clonotype comes from a female donor with ankylosing spondylitis or in good health (not recorded which). Source material: blood, either unsorted or a sorted T cell fraction (not recorded which). The gene calls are TRBV19 and TRBJ2-1; TRBD2 matches at 8 bases. The CDR3 sequence: CASRDTSGENEQFF. For the CDR3, the DNA is TGTGCCAGTAGGGACACTAGCGGCGAGAATGAGCAGTTCTTC.